This TCR beta chain was profiled in a study of T cell responses to AZD1222 COVID-19 vaccine. Clones were read by immunoSEQ multiplex PCR, and TCRdb kept only the in-frame ones, dropping some. The sample includes 200,000 or so clones, approximately 91% of them seen just once. The CDR3 has 13 residues. Germline-derived CDR1 and CDR2 are MNHEY and SVGAGI. The V and J ends lost 7 bases and 7 bases respectively, with 16 bases between them. Study results and limitations: Most donors were white British, females outnumbered males, and clonal diversity was possibly underestimated.

Regarding this clone: Its target is unknown.

This chain uses TRBV6-5 with TRBJ1-1; D may be TRBD1 (6 bases). The sample consisted of peripheral blood, taken on day 0 of AZD1222 vaccination. This receptor was obtained from an adult in good health. The CDR3 is CASNRETFGEAFF. CDR3 bases: TGTGCCAGCAACAGGGAGACCTTTGGTGAAGCTTTCTTT.